This T cell receptor (beta chain) stems from a study of metastatic and nonmetastatic thyroid tumors. About the research overall: Repertoires from blood and tumor or nodule tissue of malignant and benign thyroid patients were compared.

Original handling: Clinicopathological groups of papillary thyroid cancer showed CDR3 differences that were used to build a distant-metastasis classifier. TCRdb recomputed clones from the PCR reads via MiXCR. TCRdb, not the original authors, processed these V and J calls. The data contain some 15,000 clones, around 3.6% of them singletons. Germline lookup yields CDR1 LNHNV and CDR2 YYDKDF (reference sequence). V was trimmed by 7 bases and J by 0 bases, leaving 13 bases between them. The CDR3 has 16 residues. Each patient came to thyroid surgery without any prior treatment (of any kind). The table lists this clone with a few counts. The antigen remains undetermined. General study results and limits: Relative to benign nodules, malignant thyroid tumors were reportedly characterized by significantly elevated TCR beta diversity in blood and tumor.

Sequencing was performed on tumor tissue. The chain joins TRBV15 to TRBJ2-6; possible D gene TRBD2, 5 bases. The source is a female donor with papillary thyroid cancer or a benign thyroid nodule (not recorded which). Some clones in this sample may be carry-over from other donors' samples. DNA for the CDR3: TGTGCCACCAACAAAGACGGGGACTCTGGGGCCAACGTCCTGACTTTC. This codes for CATNKDGDSGANVLTF.